The T cell receptor (beta chain) described here comes from a study of T cells expressing NK-cell markers. As for the study in general: The authors sequenced eight donors, of whom seven were HCMV-seropositive and one was seronegative. General observations from the study: Researchers report these clonotypes also headed the CD3+CD56-NKG2C+ fraction in several donors.

Of note for this clonotype: No antigen is known for it.

CDR3 length: 16 residues. Germline V lookup: CDR1 MNHEY, CDR2 SVGEGT. From the 5' RACE reads, TCRdb lists one entry per CDR3 protein and no DNA. This sample carries 550,000 to 600,000 distinct CDR3 sequences, with around 3.3% going to the ten biggest clones. The chain recombines TRBV6-2 or TRBV6-3 with TRBJ1-5; the TCRdb D gene call, TRBD1, has no DNA to confirm it. Sequencing was carried out using blood T cells: a sorted CD56 or NKG2C T cell subset, CD4+ or CD8+ T cells, or bulk PBMC T cells (not recorded which). The sequence came from a young man in good health. The CDR3 protein is CASRGTGVYSNQPQHF.